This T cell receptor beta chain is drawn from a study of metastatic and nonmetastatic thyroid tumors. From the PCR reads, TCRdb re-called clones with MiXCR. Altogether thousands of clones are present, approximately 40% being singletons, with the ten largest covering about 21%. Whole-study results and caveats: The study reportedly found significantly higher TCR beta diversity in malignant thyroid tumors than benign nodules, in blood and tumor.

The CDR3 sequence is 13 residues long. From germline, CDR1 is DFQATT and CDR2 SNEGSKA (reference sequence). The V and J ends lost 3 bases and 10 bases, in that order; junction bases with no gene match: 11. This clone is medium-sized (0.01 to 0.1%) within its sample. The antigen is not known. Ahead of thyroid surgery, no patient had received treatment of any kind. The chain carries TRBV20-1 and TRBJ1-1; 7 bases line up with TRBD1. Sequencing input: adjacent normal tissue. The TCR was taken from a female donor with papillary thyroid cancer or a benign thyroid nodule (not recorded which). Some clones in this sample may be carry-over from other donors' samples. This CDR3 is CSARQPREGAAFF. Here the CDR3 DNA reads TGCAGTGCTAGGCAACCTAGGGAGGGGGCAGCTTTCTTT.